This T cell receptor (beta chain) was documented in a study of blood T cell repertoires in COVID-19. Study as a whole: Both acute and convalescent COVID-19 samples were obtained from the United States, Italy and Spain. The analysed material was cDNA or gDNA that came from T cells, B-cell-depleted T cells, or PBMCs.

Sequenced by immunoSEQ multiplex PCR; TCRdb stores in-frame clones only, minus some. The sample includes more than 55,000 clones, roughly nine tenths of them seen just once. The V end was cut by 1 base, the J end by 4 bases, with 8 bases between. The CDR3 contains 14 residues. Germline V gene sequence: CDR1 LGHDT, CDR2 YNNKEL (reference sequence). This sequence joins TRBV3-1 (or the pseudogene TRBV3-2) and TRBJ1-5, with D possibly TRBD1 on 6 matching bases. Specimen: peripheral blood. This TCR was sampled from a man aged 50-60 years with active COVID-19. The CDR3 DNA is TGTGCCAGCAGCCAAGCTACAGGGAATCAGCCCCAGCATTTT. This translates into CASSQATGNQPQHF.